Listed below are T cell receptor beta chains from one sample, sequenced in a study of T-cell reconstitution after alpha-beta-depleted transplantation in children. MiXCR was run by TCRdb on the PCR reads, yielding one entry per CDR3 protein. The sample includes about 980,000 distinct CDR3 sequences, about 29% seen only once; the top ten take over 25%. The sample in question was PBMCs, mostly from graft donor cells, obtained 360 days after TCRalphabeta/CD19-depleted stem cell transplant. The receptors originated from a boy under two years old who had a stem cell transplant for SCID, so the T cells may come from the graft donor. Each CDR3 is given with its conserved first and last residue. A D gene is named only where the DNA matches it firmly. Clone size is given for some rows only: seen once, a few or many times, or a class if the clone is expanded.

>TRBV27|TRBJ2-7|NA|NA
CASSPDWGVGQYF
TGTGCCAGCAGTCCCGATTGGGGGGTAGGGCAGTACTTC
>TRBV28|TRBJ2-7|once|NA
CASSLGQAPTYEQYF
TGTGCCAGCAGTTTAGGCCAGGCCCCTACCTACGAGCAGTACTTC
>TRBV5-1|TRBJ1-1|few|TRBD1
CASSLAGGQANTEAFF
TGCGCCAGCAGCTTGGCCGGAGGACAGGCCAACACTGAAGCTTTCTTT
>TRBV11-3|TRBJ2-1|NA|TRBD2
CASSPRAGAYNEQFF
TGTGCCAGCAGCCCACGGGCGGGGGCCTACAATGAGCAGTTCTTC
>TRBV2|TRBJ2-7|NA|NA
CASSWRLNYEQYF
TGTGCCAGCAGTTGGCGCTTAAACTACGAGCAGTACTTC
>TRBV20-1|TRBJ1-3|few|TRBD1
CSARDGTGTNTIYF
TGCAGTGCTAGAGATGGGACAGGGACAAACACCATATATTTT
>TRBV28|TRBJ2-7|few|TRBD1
CASNQGQGFPYEQYF
TGTGCCAGCAACCAGGGACAGGGCTTCCCTTACGAGCAGTACTTC
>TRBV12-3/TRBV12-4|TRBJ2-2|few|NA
CASIPSIAGELFF
TGTGCCAGCATACCCTCGATCGCCGGGGAGCTGTTTTTT
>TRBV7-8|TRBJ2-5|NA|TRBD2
CASSPGGGASETQYF
TGTGCCAGCAGCCCGGGGGGGGGCGCATCAGAGACCCAGTACTTC
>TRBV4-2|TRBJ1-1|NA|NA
CASSQDGRHWTEAFF
TGTGCCAGCAGCCAAGATGGGAGACATTGGACTGAAGCTTTCTTT
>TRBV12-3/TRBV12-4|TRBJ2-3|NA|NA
CATSFTGRPGYTQYF
TGTGCCACATCGTTTACGGGGAGGCCCGGGTATACGCAGTATTTT
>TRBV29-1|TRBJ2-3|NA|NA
CSVLDSPTDTQYF
TGCAGCGTCCTCGACAGCCCCACAGATACGCAGTATTTT
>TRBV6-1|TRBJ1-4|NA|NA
CASRRGDPTSNEKLFF
TGTGCCAGCAGGCGCGGAGATCCGACTTCTAATGAAAAACTGTTTTTT
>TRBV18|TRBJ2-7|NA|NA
CASSPLGPGYEQYF
TGTGCCAGCTCACCATTAGGCCCGGGGTACGAGCAGTACTTC
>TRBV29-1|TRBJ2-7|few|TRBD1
CSVQGPGGWYEQYF
TGCAGCGTCCAGGGCCCAGGGGGCTGGTACGAGCAGTACTTC
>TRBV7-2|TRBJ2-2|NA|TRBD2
CASSPRVRGIYTGELFF
TGTGCCAGCAGCCCCCGCGTGCGGGGGATTTATACCGGGGAGCTGTTTTTT
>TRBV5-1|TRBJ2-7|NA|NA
CASSLSGALLYEQYF
TGCGCCAGCAGCTTGTCGGGGGCCCTCCTTTACGAGCAGTACTTC
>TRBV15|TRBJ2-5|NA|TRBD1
CATSRDTGEETQYF
TGTGCCACCAGCAGAGATACAGGGGAAGAGACCCAGTACTTC
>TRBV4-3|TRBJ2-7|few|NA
CASSQAAAPGYEQYF
TGCGCCAGCAGCCAAGCGGCGGCCCCAGGGTACGAGCAGTACTTC
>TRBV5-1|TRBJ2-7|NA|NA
CASRGRLSYEQYF
TGCGCCAGCAGGGGCAGGCTCTCCTACGAGCAGTACTTC
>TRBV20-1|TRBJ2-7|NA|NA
CSARVGYEQYF
TGCAGTGCTAGGGTCGGCTACGAGCAGTACTTC
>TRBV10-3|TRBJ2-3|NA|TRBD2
CAISETNERGPLDTQYF
TGTGCCATCAGTGAGACTAATGAGCGGGGGCCCCTGGATACGCAGTATTTT
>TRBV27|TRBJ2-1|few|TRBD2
CASSPRGTRNNEQFF
TGTGCCAGCAGTCCCCGCGGGACTAGAAACAATGAGCAGTTCTTC
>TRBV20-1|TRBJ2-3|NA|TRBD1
CSARVGQGLTDTQYF
TGCAGTGCTAGGGTGGGACAGGGGCTAACAGATACGCAGTATTTT
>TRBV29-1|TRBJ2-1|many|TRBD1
CSVPGQVNNEQFF
TGCAGCGTTCCGGGACAGGTGAACAATGAGCAGTTCTTC
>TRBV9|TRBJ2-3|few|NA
CASSTRPRTDTQYF
TGTGCCAGCAGCACCCGACCCAGGACAGATACGCAGTATTTT
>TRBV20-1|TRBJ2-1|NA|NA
CSARVPLPGGEQFF
TGCAGTGCTAGAGTCCCCCTGCCTGGGGGTGAGCAGTTCTTC
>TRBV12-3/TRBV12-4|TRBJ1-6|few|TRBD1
CASREDRGNSPLHF
TGTGCCAGCAGGGAGGACAGGGGGAATTCACCCCTCCACTTT
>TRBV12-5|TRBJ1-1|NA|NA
CASGLLGATEAFF
TGTGCTAGTGGTTTGCTGGGGGCCACTGAAGCTTTCTTT
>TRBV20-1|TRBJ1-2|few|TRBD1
CSASGTDLSFYGYTF
TGCAGTGCTAGCGGGACAGATCTTTCCTTCTATGGCTACACCTTC
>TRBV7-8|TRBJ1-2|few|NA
CASSLSDAGNYGYTF
TGTGCCAGCAGCTTATCAGATGCGGGGAACTATGGCTACACCTTC
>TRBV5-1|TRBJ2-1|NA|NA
CASSPANTNEQFF
TGCGCCAGCAGCCCAGCAAACACCAATGAGCAGTTCTTC
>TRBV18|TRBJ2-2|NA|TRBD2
CASSPPRAGGHTGELFF
TGTGCCAGCTCCCCCCCGAGAGCGGGGGGTCACACCGGGGAGCTGTTTTTT
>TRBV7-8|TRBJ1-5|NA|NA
CASSQTFSGRVLRNQPQHF
TGTGCCAGCAGCCAGACCTTTTCTGGCAGGGTCCTACGCAATCAGCCCCAGCATTTT
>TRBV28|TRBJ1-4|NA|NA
CASSFQGGKLFF
TGTGCCAGCAGTTTTCAGGGAGGAAAACTGTTTTTT
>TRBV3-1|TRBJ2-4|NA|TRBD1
CAIRIRDRGLLAKNIQYF
TGTGCCATCAGAATCCGGGACAGGGGCCTTCTAGCCAAAAACATTCAGTACTTC
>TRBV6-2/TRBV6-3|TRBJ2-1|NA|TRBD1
CASSYGRGRDFF
TGTGCCAGCAGTTACGGCAGGGGGCGAGATTTCTTC
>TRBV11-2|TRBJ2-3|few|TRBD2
CASSSPYRTSGGADTQYF
TGTGCCAGCAGCTCGCCCTACAGGACTAGCGGGGGGGCGGATACGCAGTATTTT
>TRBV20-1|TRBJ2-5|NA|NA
CSARSPGGRPETQYF
TGCAGTGCCAGGAGCCCTGGGGGGCGGCCGGAGACCCAGTACTTC
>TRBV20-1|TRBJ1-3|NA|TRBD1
CSARDLATGEDTIYF
TGCAGTGCTAGAGATCTTGCGACAGGGGAAGACACCATATATTTT
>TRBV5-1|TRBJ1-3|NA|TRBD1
CASSLSGGDTIYF
TGCGCCAGCAGCTTGTCAGGGGGGGACACCATATATTTT
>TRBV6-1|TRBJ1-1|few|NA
CASSGLSMNTEAFF
TGTGCCAGCAGTGGTCTCTCCATGAACACTGAAGCTTTCTTT
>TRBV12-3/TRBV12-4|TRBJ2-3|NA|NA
CASTVDSSHTDTQYF
TGTGCCAGCACCGTGGACAGCTCCCACACAGATACGCAGTATTTT